This T cell receptor beta chain came from a study of T cell responses to AZD1222 COVID-19 vaccine (dated by TCRdb to the early 2020s). Regarding the complete study: AZD1222 recipients with second doses at about 4 weeks or about 12 weeks were pooled, because spike-specific TCR depth and breadth did not differ between schedules. TCR sequencing was performed for roughly 250 trial participants, of whom around 200 were given two doses of AZD1222 and around 25 were given two doses of MenACWY control vaccine. Trial participants were enrolled by age into 18-55, 56-69 and 70-plus year subgroups, with about 150, 28 and 57 TCR-sequenced participants respectively. The investigation overall reported the following: Most participants were white British and females outnumbered males, and the authors suggested that clonal diversity may have been underestimated. The vaccine-associated CD4 TCRs covered the entire spike protein, and the dominant responses fell in regions 160-218 and 743-854. Because no samples from the day 14 peak response were available, repertoires could be characterized only after the peak T cell response. Spike-specific TCR breadth and depth rose significantly after two AZD1222 doses compared with day 0 and with MenACWY recipients. Epitopes outside the regions mutated in the B.1.351 and B.1.1.7 variants were reportedly recognized by nearly half of the unique spike-specific TCRs. In the small 56-69-year group, the increase in depth fell short of significance, most likely because of low power. Conclusions about previously exposed vaccinees are limited because only a handful of AZD1222 recipients were SARS-CoV-2 seropositive at baseline.

The time point label, read with the paper, signifies: baseline before first vaccination. Vaccinee samples were obtained from the UK trials COV001 and COV002, which included a single-blind randomized controlled phase 2/3 trial of AZD1222 (ChAdOx1 nCoV-19) in healthy adults. For TCRbeta chain sequencing, PBMC samples from trial participants were taken at day 0 and at day 28 after the second dose. The CDR3 regions of human TCRbeta chains were analyzed by immunosequencing. The authors processed their data as follows. Repertoire TCRs were checked for matches against a reference library of SARS-CoV-2-specific TCRs that had been generated using the MIRA antigen-specificity platform. Breadth was defined as the fraction of unique TCRs that were SARS-CoV-2-associated, and depth was defined as the fraction of total T cells that were SARS-CoV-2-associated. Using the MIRA data, each spike-specific TCR was assigned both to the spike region to which the TCR was reactive and to a CD4 or CD8 class. Log10-transformed breadth and depth values were compared by one-way ANOVA with Sidak's multiple comparisons tests. The immuneACCESS repertoire file appears here via TCRdb, limited to in-frame rearrangements. These files lack a portion of the clones; in checked studies, under half of the deficit traces to unresolved V genes, and the cause of the others is not known. V, J and clone size were drawn from that table, and D and trimming were deduced from the DNA. The sample table contains 100,000 to 150,000 clones; only one count was recorded for about 88% of them. The top ten clonotypes cover 28% of the sample.

Trimming at the junction amounts to 4 bases on V and 0 bases on J, and the germline ends lie 14 bases apart. The CDR3 numbers 16 residues from cysteine through phenylalanine. Left in the record is the CDR3 DNA by itself, 48 bases read in frame from the first base. The germline V gene provides CDR1 SGHDT and CDR2 YYEEEE. Note on this clone: Its binding antigen is unknown. No per-base quality is available; no much larger clone lies one base away.

The chain couples TRBV5-6 to TRBJ1-5; no D gene call is confident. The sequencing used peripheral blood, collected on day 0 of AZD1222 vaccination. The source is an adult in good health. The CDR3 here reads CASSQMQTSSNQPQHF. The bases are TGTGCCAGCAGCCAAATGCAGACTAGTAGCAATCAGCCCCAGCATTTT.